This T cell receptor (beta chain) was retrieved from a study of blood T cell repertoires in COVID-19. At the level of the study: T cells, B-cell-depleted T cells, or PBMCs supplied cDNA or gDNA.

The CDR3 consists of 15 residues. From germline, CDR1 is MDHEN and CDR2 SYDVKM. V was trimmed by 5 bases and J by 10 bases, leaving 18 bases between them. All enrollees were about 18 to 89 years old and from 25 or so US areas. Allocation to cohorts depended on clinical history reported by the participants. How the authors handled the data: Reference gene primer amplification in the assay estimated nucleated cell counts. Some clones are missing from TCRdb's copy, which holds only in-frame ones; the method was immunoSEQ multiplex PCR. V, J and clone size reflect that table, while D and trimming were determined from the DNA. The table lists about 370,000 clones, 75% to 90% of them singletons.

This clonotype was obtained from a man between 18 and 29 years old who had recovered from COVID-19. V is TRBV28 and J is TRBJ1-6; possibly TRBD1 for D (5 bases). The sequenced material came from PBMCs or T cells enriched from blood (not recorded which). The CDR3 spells CASSLGGNSRSPLHF. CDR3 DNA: TGTGCCAGCAGTCTTGGGGGGAATAGTCGGTCACCCCTCCACTTT.